This T cell receptor (beta chain) was captured by sequencing in a study of T cells expressing NK-cell markers. For the study at large: Seven of eight sequenced donors tested HCMV-seropositive; one tested seronegative. Regarding the study as a whole: In four donors, these clonotypes also led the CD3+CD56-NKG2C+ fraction.

About this clonotype: Its antigen remains unidentified.

CDR1 and CDR2 from the germline V gene are SGHRS and YFSETQ. The CDR3 is made up of 14 amino acids. The TCR beta cDNA came from 5'RACE template switching with UMIs. TCRdb re-called the 5' RACE reads; one entry per CDR3 protein, DNA not given. Here the sample table reports 200,000 to 300,000 distinct CDR3 sequences. The genes are TRBV5-1 and TRBJ2-7. The specimen sequenced was blood T cells: a sorted CD56 or NKG2C T cell subset, CD4+ or CD8+ T cells, or bulk PBMC T cells (not recorded which). The TCR comes from a woman aged 18-69 years in good health. Here the CDR3 reads CASSLVSGSYEQYF.